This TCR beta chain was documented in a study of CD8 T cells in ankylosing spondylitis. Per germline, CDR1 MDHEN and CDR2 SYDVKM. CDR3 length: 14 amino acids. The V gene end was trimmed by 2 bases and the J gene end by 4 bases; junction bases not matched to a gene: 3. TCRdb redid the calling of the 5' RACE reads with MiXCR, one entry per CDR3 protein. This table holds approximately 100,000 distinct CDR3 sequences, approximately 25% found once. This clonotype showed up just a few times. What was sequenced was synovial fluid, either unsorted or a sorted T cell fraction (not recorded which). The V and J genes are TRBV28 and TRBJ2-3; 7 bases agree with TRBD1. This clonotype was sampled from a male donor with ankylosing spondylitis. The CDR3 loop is CASSLLQGADTQYF. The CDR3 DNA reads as TGTGCCAGCAGTTTACTGCAGGGGGCAGATACGCAGTATTTT.